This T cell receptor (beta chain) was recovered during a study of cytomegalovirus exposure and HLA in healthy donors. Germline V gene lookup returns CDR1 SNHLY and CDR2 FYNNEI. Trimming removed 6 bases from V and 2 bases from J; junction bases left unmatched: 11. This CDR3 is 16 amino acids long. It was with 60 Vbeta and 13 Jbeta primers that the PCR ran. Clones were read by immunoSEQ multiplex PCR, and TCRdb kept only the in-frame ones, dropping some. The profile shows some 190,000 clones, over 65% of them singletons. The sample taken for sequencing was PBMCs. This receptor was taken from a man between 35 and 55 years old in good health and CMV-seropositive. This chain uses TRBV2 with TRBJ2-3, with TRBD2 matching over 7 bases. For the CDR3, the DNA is TGTGCCAGCAGCTGGGACTACCGAACTTTCACAGATACGCAGTATTTT. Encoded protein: CASSWDYRTFTDTQYF.